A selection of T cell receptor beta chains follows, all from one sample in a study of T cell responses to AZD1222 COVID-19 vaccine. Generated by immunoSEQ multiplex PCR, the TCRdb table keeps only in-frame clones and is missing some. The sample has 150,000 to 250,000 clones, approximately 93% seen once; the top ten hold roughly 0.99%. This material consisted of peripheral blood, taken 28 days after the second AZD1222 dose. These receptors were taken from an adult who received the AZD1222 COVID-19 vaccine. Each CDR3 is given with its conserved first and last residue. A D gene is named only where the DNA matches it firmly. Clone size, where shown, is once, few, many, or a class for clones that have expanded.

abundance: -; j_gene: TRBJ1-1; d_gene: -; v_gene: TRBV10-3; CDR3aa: CAISEWGGSTEAFF; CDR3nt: TGTGCCATCAGTGAGTGGGGCGGAAGCACTGAAGCTTTCTTT
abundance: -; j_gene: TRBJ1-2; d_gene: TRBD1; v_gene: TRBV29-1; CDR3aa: CSAPGQGREGYTF; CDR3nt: TGCAGCGCACCGGGACAGGGGCGGGAAGGCTACACCTTC
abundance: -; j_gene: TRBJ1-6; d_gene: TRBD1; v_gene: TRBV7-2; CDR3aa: CASSFSTGGNSPLHF; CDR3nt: TGTGCCAGCAGCTTTAGTACAGGGGGGAATTCACCCCTCCACTTT
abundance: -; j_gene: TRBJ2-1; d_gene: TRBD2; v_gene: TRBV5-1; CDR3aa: CASSFTGTRNYNEQFF; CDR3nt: TGCGCCAGCAGCTTTACCGGGACTAGAAATTACAATGAGCAGTTCTTC
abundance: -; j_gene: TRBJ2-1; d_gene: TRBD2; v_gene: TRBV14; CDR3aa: CASSLATSGGHTGEQFF; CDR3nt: TGTGCCAGCAGCCTCGCGACTAGCGGGGGGCACACGGGTGAGCAGTTCTTC
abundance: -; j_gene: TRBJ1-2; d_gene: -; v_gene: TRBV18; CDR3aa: CASSPPPPENYGYTF; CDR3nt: TGTGCCAGCTCACCACCTCCCCCCGAGAACTATGGCTACACCTTC
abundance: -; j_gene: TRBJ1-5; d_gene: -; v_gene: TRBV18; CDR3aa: CASSPPDWGSNQPQHF; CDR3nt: TGTGCCAGCTCACCCCCGGACTGGGGAAGCAATCAGCCCCAGCATTTT
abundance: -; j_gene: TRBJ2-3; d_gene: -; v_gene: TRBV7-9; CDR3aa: CASTTPPDTQYF; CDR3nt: TGTGCCAGCACGACCCCCCCAGATACGCAGTATTTT
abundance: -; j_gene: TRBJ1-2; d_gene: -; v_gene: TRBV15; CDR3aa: CATSGRYGYTF; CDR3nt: TGTGCCACCAGCGGGCGGTATGGCTACACCTTC
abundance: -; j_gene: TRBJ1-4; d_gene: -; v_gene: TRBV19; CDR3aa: CASSMRKNEKLFF; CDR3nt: TGTGCCAGTAGTATGCGCAAGAATGAAAAACTGTTTTTT
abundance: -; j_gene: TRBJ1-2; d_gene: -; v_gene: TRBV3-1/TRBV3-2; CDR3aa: CASSPPTGWGYTF; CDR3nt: TGTGCCAGCAGCCCCCCCACCGGCTGGGGCTACACCTTC
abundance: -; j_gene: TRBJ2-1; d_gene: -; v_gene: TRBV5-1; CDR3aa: CASSLSLVDYNEQFF; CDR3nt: TGCGCCAGCAGCTTGTCTCTGGTAGACTACAATGAGCAGTTCTTC
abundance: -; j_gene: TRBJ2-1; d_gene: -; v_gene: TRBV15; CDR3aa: CATSRENHRAHEQFF; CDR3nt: TGTGCCACCAGCAGAGAAAACCACCGAGCCCATGAGCAGTTCTTC
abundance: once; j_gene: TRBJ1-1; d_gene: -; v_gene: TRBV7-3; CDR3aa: CASRQSRDTEAFF; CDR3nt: TGTGCCAGCAGACAGTCTCGGGACACTGAAGCTTTCTTT
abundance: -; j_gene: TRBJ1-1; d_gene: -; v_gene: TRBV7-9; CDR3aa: CASSLGRIIGDTEAFF; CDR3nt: TGTGCCAGCAGCTTAGGGAGGATCATAGGGGACACTGAAGCTTTCTTT
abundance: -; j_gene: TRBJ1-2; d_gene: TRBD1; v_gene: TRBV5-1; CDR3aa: CASSLRLTGGSNYGYTF; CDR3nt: TGCGCCAGCAGCTTGAGGCTGACAGGGGGCAGTAACTATGGCTACACCTTC
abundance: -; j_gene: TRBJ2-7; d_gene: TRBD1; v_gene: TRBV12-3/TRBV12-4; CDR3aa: CASGQGIGYEQYF; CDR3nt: TGTGCCAGTGGACAGGGAATTGGCTACGAGCAGTACTTC
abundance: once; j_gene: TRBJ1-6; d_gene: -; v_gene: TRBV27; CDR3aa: CASSGRQAGGYSPLHF; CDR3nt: TGTGCCAGCAGTGGACGACAGGCGGGGGGATATTCACCCCTCCACTTT
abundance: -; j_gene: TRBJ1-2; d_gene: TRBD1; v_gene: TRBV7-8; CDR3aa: CASSQGQTTYGYTF; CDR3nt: TGTGCCAGCAGCCAGGGACAGACAACCTATGGCTACACCTTC
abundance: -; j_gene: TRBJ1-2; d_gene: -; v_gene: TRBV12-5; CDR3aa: CASGATGSNYGYTF; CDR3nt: TGTGCTAGTGGGGCGACAGGATCTAACTATGGCTACACCTTC
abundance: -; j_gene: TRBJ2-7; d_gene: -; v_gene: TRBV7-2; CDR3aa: CASSLVSGGRGHEQYF; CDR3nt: TGTGCCAGCAGCTTAGTCAGTGGTGGCAGGGGACACGAGCAGTACTTC
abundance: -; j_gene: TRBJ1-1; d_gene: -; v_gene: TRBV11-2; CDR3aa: CASSNGPGAYTEAFF; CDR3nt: TGTGCCAGCAGCAACGGACCGGGGGCCTACACTGAAGCTTTCTTT
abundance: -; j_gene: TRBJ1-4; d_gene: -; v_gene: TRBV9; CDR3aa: CASSVGPGEGEKLFF; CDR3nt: TGTGCCAGCAGCGTAGGTCCAGGGGAGGGTGAAAAACTGTTTTTT
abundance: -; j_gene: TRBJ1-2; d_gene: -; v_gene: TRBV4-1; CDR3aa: CASSQDATALYGYTF; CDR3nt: TGCGCCAGCAGCCAAGATGCCACGGCCTTATATGGCTACACCTTC
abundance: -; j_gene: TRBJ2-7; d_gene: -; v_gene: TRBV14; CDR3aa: CASSHLGMGTRTQYF; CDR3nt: TGTGCCAGCAGCCATCTAGGGATGGGAACCCGTACGCAGTACTTC
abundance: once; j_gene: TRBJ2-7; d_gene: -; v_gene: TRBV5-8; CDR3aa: CASSYRYEQYF; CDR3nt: TGTGCCAGCAGCTATCGCTACGAGCAGTACTTC
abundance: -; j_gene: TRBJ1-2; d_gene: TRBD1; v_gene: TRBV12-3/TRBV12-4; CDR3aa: CASSLDRVHGYTF; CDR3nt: TGTGCCAGCAGCCTAGACAGGGTCCATGGCTACACCTTC
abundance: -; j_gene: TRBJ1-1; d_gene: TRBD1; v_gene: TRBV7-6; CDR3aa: CASSRLQDRGRGTEAFF; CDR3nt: TGTGCCAGCAGCCGTCTACAGGACAGGGGGCGGGGGACTGAAGCTTTCTTT
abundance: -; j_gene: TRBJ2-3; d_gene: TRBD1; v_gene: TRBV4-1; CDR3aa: CASSQLNRGAQYF; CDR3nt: TGCGCCAGCAGCCAATTAAACAGGGGGGCGCAGTATTTT
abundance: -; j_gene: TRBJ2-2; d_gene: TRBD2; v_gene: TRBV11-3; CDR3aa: CASSLEAAGGPRTGELFF; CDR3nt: TGTGCCAGCAGCTTAGAGGCAGCGGGGGGTCCGAGGACCGGGGAGCTGTTTTTT
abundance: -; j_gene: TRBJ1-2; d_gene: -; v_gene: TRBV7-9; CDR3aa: CASSWDLGEGYGYTF; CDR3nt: TGTGCCAGCAGCTGGGACCTGGGAGAGGGCTATGGCTACACCTTC
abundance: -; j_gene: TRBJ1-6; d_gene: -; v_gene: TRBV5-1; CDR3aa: CASSGPGENSPLHF; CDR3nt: TGCGCCAGCAGCGGCCCCGGGGAGAATTCACCCCTCCACTTT
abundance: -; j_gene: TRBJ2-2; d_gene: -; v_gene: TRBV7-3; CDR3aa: CASSPKSAGELFF; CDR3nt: TGTGCCAGCAGCCCCAAAAGCGCCGGGGAGCTGTTTTTT
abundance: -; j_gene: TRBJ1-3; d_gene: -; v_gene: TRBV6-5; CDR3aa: CASRRGVDSGNTIYF; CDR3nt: TGTGCCAGCAGGAGGGGGGTGGACTCTGGAAACACCATATATTTT
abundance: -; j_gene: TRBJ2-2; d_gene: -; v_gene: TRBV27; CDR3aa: CASSLWGSGNTGELFF; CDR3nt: TGTGCCAGCAGTTTATGGGGTAGCGGAAACACCGGGGAGCTGTTTTTT
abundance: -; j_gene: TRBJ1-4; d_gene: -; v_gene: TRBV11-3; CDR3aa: CASSLDRLEGREKLFF; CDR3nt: TGTGCCAGCAGCTTAGATAGGCTCGAAGGCAGGGAAAAACTGTTTTTT
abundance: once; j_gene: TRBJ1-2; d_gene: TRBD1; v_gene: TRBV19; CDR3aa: CASSRIGTANYGYTF; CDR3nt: TGTGCCAGTAGTAGGATAGGGACAGCTAACTATGGCTACACCTTC
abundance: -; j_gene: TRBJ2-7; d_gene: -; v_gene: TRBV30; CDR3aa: CAWREPPSYEQYF; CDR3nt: TGTGCCTGGAGGGAGCCTCCCTCCTACGAGCAGTACTTC
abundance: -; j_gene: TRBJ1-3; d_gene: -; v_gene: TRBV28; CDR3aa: CASSSSGVSGNTIYF; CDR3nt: TGTGCCAGCAGTTCGAGTGGGGTCTCTGGAAACACCATATATTTT
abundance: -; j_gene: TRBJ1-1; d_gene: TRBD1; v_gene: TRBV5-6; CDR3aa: CASSSEQGATEAFF; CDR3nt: TGTGCCAGCAGCTCGGAACAGGGGGCGACTGAAGCTTTCTTT
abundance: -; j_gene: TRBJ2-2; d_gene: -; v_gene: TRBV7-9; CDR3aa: CASSPWTPNTGELFF; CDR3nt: TGTGCCAGCAGCCCCTGGACACCGAACACCGGGGAGCTGTTTTTT
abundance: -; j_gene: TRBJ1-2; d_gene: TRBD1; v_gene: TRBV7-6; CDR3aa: CASSLAATGGYGYTF; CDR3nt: TGTGCCAGCAGCTTAGCGGCTACAGGGGGCTACGGCTACACCTTC
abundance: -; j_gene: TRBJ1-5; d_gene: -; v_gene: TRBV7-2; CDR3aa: CASSLFGQPQHF; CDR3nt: TGTGCCAGCAGCTTATTTGGTCAGCCCCAGCATTTT
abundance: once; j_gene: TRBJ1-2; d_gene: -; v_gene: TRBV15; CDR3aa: CATSRDVAGNSGYTF; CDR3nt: TGTGCCACCAGCAGAGATGTAGCAGGAAACTCTGGCTACACCTTC
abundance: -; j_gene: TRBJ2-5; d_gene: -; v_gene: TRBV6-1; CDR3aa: CASSDGGAGETQYF; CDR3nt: TGTGCCAGCAGTGATGGGGGCGCCGGAGAGACCCAGTACTTC
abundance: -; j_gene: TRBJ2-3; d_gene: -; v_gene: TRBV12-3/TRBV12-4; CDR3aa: CASSGYTDTQYF; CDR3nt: TGTGCCAGCAGTGGGTACACAGATACGCAGTATTTT
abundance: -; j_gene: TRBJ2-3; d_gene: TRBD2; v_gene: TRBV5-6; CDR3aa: CASSFGLASTDTQYF; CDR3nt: TGTGCCAGCAGCTTTGGACTAGCTAGCACAGATACGCAGTATTTT
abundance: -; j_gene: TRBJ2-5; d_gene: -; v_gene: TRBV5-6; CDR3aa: CASSRDSPGAQYF; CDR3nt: TGTGCCAGCAGCCGTGACTCCCCGGGGGCCCAGTACTTC
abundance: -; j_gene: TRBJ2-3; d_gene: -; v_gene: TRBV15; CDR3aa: CATSPPGMSMNTQYF; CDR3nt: TGTGCCACCAGCCCCCCGGGAATGAGCATGAATACGCAGTATTTT
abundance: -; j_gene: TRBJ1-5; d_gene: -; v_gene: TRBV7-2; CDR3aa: CASSSEGNNQPQHF; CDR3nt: TGTGCCAGCAGCTCAGAAGGAAACAATCAGCCCCAGCATTTT
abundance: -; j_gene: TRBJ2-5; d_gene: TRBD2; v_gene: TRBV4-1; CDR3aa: CASSQEGGLAPQETQYF; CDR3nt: TGCGCCAGCAGCCAAGAAGGCGGACTAGCGCCACAAGAGACCCAGTACTTC